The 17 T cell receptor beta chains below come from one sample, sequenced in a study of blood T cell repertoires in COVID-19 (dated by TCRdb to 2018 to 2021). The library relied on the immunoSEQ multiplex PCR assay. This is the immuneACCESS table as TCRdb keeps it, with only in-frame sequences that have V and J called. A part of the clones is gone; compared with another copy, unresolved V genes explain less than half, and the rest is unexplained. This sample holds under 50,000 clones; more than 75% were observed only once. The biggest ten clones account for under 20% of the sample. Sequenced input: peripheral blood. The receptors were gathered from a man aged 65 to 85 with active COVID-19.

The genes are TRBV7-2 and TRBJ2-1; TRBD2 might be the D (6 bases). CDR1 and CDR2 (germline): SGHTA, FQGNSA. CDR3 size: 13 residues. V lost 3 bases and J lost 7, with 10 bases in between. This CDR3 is CASSFGTPNEQFF. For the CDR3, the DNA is TGTGCCAGCAGCTTCGGGACTCCTAATGAGCAGTTCTTC.

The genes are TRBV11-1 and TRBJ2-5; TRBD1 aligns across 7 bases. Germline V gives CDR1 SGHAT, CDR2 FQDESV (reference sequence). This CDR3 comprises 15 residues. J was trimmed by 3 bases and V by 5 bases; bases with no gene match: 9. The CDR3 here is CASSRGQGVKETQYF. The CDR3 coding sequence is TGTGCCAGCAGCCGTGGTCAGGGGGTAAAAGAGACCCAGTACTTC.

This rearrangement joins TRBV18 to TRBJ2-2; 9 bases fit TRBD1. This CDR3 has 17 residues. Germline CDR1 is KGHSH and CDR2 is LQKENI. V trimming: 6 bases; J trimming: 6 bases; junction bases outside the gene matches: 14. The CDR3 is CASSPSGTGSLAGELFF. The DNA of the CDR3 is TGTGCCAGCTCCCCTTCCGGGACAGGGTCGTTGGCCGGGGAGCTGTTTTTT.

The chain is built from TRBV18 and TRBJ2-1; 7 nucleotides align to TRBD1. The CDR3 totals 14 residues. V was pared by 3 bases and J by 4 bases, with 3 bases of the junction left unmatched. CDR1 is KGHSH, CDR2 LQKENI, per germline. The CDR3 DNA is TGTGCCAGCTCACCGGACAGGAAATACAATGAGCAGTTCTTC. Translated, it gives CASSPDRKYNEQFF.

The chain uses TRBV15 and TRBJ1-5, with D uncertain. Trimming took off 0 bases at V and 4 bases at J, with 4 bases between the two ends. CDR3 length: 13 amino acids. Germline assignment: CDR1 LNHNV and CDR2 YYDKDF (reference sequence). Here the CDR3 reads CATSRDGNQPQHF. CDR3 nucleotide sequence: TGTGCCACCAGCAGAGACGGTAATCAGCCCCAGCATTTT.

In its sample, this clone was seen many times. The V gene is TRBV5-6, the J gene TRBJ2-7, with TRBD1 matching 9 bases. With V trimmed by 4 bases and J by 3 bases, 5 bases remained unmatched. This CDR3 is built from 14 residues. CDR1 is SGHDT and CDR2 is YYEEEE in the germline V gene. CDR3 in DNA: TGTGCCAGCAGCGATGGGACAGGGATCTACGAGCAGTACTTC. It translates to CASSDGTGIYEQYF.

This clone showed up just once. The CDR3 is CASSPSQGGETQYF. The CDR3, as DNA: TGTGCCAGCAGCCCCTCACAGGGGGGAGAGACCCAGTACTTC. The chain recombines TRBV11-3 with TRBJ2-5; TRBD1 matches at 8 bases. Germline CDR1 and CDR2: SGHNT and YENEEA. The CDR3 covers 14 residues. V trimming: 5 bases; J trimming: 4 bases; junction bases outside the gene matches: 6.

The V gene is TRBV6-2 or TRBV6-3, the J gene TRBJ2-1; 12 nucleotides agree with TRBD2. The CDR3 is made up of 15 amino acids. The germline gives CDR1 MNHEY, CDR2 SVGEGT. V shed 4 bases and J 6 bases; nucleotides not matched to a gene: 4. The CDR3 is CASSLLTSGSNEQFF. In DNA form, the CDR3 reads TGTGCCAGCAGTTTGTTGACTAGCGGGAGCAATGAGCAGTTCTTC.

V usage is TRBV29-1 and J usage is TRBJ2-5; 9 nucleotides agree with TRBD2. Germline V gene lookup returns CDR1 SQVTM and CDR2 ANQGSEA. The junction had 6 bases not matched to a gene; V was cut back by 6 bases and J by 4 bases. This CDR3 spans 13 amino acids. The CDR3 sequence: CSVGSGSGETQYF. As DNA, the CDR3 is TGCAGCGTAGGTAGCGGGAGCGGAGAGACCCAGTACTTC.

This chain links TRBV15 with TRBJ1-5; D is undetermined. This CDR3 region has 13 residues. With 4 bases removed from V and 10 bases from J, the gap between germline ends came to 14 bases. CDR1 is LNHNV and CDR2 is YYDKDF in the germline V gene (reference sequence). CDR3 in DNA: TGTGCCACCAGCATGAGACTCCGCGGACCCCAGCATTTT. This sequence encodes CATSMRLRGPQHF.

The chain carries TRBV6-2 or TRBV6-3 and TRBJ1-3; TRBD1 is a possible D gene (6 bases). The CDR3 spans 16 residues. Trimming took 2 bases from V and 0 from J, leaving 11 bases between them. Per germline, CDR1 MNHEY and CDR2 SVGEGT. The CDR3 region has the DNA TGTGCCAGCAGTTACCGACAGGCGACCTCTGGAAACACCATATATTTT. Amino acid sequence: CASSYRQATSGNTIYF.

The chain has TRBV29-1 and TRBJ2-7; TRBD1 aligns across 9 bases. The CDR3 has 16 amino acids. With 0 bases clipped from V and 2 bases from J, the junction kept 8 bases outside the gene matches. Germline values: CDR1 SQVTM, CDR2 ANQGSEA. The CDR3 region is CSVEDRGTGRAYEQYF. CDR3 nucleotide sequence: TGCAGCGTTGAAGATCGGGGGACAGGGAGGGCCTACGAGCAGTACTTC.

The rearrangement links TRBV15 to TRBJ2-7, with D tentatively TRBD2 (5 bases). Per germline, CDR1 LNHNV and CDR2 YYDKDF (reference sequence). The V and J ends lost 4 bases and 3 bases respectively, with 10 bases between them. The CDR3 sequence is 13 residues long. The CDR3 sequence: CATSTNRGYEQYF. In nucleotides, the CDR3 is TGTGCCACCAGCACGAACCGGGGCTACGAGCAGTACTTC.

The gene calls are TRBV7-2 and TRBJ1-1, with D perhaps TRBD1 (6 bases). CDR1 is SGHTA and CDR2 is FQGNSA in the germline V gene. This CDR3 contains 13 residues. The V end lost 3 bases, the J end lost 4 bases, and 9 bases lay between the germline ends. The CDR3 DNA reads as TGTGCCAGCAGCTTCTCCAGGGGCACTGAAGCTTTCTTT. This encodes CASSFSRGTEAFF.

CDR3 DNA: TGTGCCAGCAGTGAAGCGCTGGGGGCGAATGAAAAACTGTTTTTT. This codes for CASSEALGANEKLFF. The chain carries TRBV2 and TRBJ1-4, with D possibly being TRBD1 (6 bases). This CDR3 contains 15 residues. CDR1 is SNHLY and CDR2 is FYNNEI in the germline V gene. Trimming removed 0 bases from V and 5 bases from J, with 10 bases in between.

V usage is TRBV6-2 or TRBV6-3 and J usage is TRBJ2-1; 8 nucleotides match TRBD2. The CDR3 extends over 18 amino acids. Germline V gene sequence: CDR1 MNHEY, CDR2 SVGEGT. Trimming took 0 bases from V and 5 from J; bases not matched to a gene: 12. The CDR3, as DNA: TGTGCCAGCAGTTACTCGTCGTCCCCAGCGGGGGCCAACAATGAGCAGTTCTTC. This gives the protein CASSYSSSPAGANNEQFF.

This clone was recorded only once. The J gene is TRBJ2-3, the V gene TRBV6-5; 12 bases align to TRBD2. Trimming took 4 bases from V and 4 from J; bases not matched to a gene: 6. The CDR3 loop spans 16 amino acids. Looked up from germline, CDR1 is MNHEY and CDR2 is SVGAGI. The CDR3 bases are TGTGCCAGCAGTTCGCCGGGACTAGCGGGCGCAGATACGCAGTATTTT. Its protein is CASSSPGLAGADTQYF.